The clone carrying this T cell receptor (beta chain) was observed at least ten times. Its antigen is still unknown. Patients aged 18 to 65 had newly diagnosed hyperthyroidism that had lasted under 2 months. Uncontrolled infection, other autoimmune disease, pregnancy or lactation disqualified patients from enrolment. The data are from a study of T cells in Graves' hyperthyroidism and ophthalmopathy. Per germline, CDR1 MNHNS and CDR2 SASEGT. CDR3 size: 18 residues. The V gene end was trimmed by 1 base and the J gene end by 1 base; junction bases not matched to a gene: 5. Findings and caveats of the study: Blood held most thyroid clonotypes expanded above 0.001 frequency.

Regions amplified from RNA transcripts were the TCR beta CDR3 regions. The HTBI primer set served for first-round RT-PCR of the TCR CDR3. TCRdb passed the multiplex PCR reads through MiXCR, listing each CDR3 protein once. The sample records 600,000 to 750,000 distinct CDR3 sequences, around a sixth being singletons. Specimen: blood. This clonotype originated in a man aged 50-60 years with Graves' hyperthyroidism. The J gene is TRBJ2-5, the V gene TRBV6-1; TRBD2 aligns across 14 bases. The CDR3 region is CASSEGTSGRLPQETQYF. The CDR3 nucleotides are TGTGCCAGCAGTGAAGGGACTAGCGGGAGGCTCCCCCAAGAGACCCAGTACTTC.